This record looks at one TCR beta chain sequence and its context. Antigen unknown. TCRdb's copy holds only in-frame clones and misses some; the assay was immunoSEQ multiplex PCR. Of approximately 50,000 clones listed, more than 85% are singletons. The CDR3 is 15 amino acids. The V gene's germline CDR1 is SEHNR and CDR2 FQNEAQ (reference sequence). With 5 bases clipped from V and 1 base from J, the junction kept 6 bases outside the gene matches. The data derive from a study of OX40 agonist ivuxolimab in advanced cancers. Study-level information: In three patients, partial responses were observed, one with hepatocellular carcinoma and two with cutaneous melanoma. Findings of the study overall: There were, on average, more expanded clones in CD8+ T cells than in CD4+. The study observed clonal expansion of CD4+ and CD8+ blood T cells by week 6 at 0.1 to 3.0 mg/kg.

This TCR came from an adult with an advanced solid tumor such as melanoma, head and neck, liver or kidney cancer. The sequencing used CD4+ or CD8+ T cells sorted from blood, collected in a trial of the OX40 agonist ivuxolimab. V usage is TRBV7-9 and J usage is TRBJ2-3; 7 bases are shared with TRBD2. CDR3 sequence reads: CASSQGEGGTDTQYF. CDR3 bases: TGTGCCAGCAGCCAAGGGGAGGGTGGCACAGATACGCAGTATTTT.